Only one count was recorded for the clone carrying this T cell receptor (beta chain). This sample was included in a study of T cells in Graves' hyperthyroidism and ophthalmopathy. When ophthalmopathy did not progress within 18 months, Graves' hyperthyroidism was considered stable. CDR1 ENHRY and CDR2 SYGVKD come from the germline V gene. The CDR3 loop spans 15 amino acids. V was trimmed by 3 bases and J by 5 bases, leaving 16 bases between them. Researchers amplified the TCR beta CDR3 regions from RNA transcripts. Primed by the HTBI set, a first-round RT-PCR was run on the TCR CDR3. TCRdb ran MiXCR on the multiplex PCR reads and lists one entry per CDR3 protein. The sample lists hundreds of thousands of distinct CDR3 sequences, 38% occurring once.

The receptor comes from a man aged 18 to 29 with Graves' hyperthyroidism. The rearrangement links TRBV10-3 to TRBJ1-2, with D unresolved. The sample was blood. The CDR3 is CAISDVRAVGYGYTF. CDR3 sequence (DNA): TGTGCCATCAGTGACGTTAGGGCCGTGGGGTATGGCTACACCTTC.